One and the same sample provided the 7 T cell receptor beta chains below, sequenced in a study of blood T cell repertoires in COVID-19 (dated by TCRdb to between 2020 and 2021). Library generation was performed with the immunoSEQ multiplex PCR assay. As stored in TCRdb, this immuneACCESS dataset retains in-frame rearrangements with V and J assigned. A fraction of the clones does not appear; measured against another copy, unresolved V genes explain less than half of the discrepancy, and the remainder lacks a known reason. This sample has 120,000 to 150,000 clones in its table, and about four fifths of those were observed once. The ten largest account for roughly 7.7% of the sample. Material for sequencing was peripheral blood. The source is a human donor with acute or convalescent COVID-19. The donor label of this sample is uncertain.

The chain has TRBV27 and TRBJ2-1; no clear D gene. The CDR3 length is 13 residues. V was cut by 3 bases and J by 0 bases, with 3 bases left in between. Germline CDR1 and CDR2: MNHEY and SMNVEV (reference sequence). CDR3 DNA: TGTGCCAGCAGTTTGGCCTCCTACAATGAGCAGTTCTTC. Translating it yields CASSLASYNEQFF.

This chain uses TRBV5-4 with TRBJ2-1; tentative D call: TRBD2 (6 bases). The germline CDR1 and CDR2 sequences are SGHNT and YYREEE (reference sequence). The V end was cut by 5 bases, the J end by 7 bases, with 19 bases between. CDR3 length: 15 residues. The CDR3 loop is CASSPGGASRNEQFF. CDR3 sequence (DNA): TGTGCCAGCAGTCCCGGCGGGGCCTCTAGGAATGAGCAGTTCTTC.

The rearrangement uses TRBV18 and TRBJ1-6; D might be TRBD1 (6 bases). V was trimmed by 2 bases and J by 7 bases, leaving 12 bases between them. CDR3 length equals 15 residues. Germline CDR1 is KGHSH and CDR2 is LQKENI. CDR3 in DNA: TGTGCCAGCTCACCATCGTCAGGGGTAAATTCACCCCTCCACTTT. Translated, it gives CASSPSSGVNSPLHF.

The chain combines TRBV19 with TRBJ1-2; no clear D. Germline V lookup: CDR1 LNHDA, CDR2 SQIVND (reference sequence). The CDR3 length is 14 residues. V was cut by 7 bases and J by 4 bases, with 16 bases left in between. The CDR3 protein is CASKPTRARYGYTF. CDR3 bases: TGTGCCAGTAAACCCACCCGAGCCCGCTATGGCTACACCTTC.

This clone was recorded only once. The chain combines TRBV27 with TRBJ1-1; D call uncertain. The CDR3 runs 13 residues. V dropped 1 base and J dropped 5 bases, with 8 bases sitting between them. From germline, CDR1 is MNHEY and CDR2 SMNVEV (reference sequence). In DNA, the CDR3 is TGTGCCAGCAGTTTATACTCGGTTACTGAAGCTTTCTTT. This codes for CASSLYSVTEAFF.

The chain has TRBV30 and TRBJ1-1, with D unresolved. CDR3 length: 14 amino acids. From germline, CDR1 is GTSNPN and CDR2 SVGIG (reference sequence). With 1 base removed from V and 5 bases from J, the gap between germline ends came to 14 bases. In DNA, the CDR3 is TGTGCCTGGAGTGCCGGTATCCTGTGGACTGAAGCTTTCTTT. Encoded protein: CAWSAGILWTEAFF.

J is TRBJ1-1 and V is TRBV6-5, with TRBD1 matching over 7 bases. The junction had 2 bases not matched to a gene; V was cut back by 4 bases and J by 0 bases. The CDR3 consists of 14 residues. Germline V lookup: CDR1 MNHEY, CDR2 SVGAGI. In DNA form, the CDR3 reads TGTGCCAGCAGTTCCGGACAGGTGAACACTGAAGCTTTCTTT. Translating it yields CASSSGQVNTEAFF.